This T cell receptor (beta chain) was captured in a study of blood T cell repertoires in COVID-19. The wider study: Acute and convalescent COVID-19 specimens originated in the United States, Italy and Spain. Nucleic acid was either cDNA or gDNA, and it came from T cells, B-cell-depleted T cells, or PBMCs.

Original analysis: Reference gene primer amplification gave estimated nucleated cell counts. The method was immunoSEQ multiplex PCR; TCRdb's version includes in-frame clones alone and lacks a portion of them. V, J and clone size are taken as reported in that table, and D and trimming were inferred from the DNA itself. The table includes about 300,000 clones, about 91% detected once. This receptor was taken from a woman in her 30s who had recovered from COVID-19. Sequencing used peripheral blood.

CDR3: CASNQAPAFF. The CDR3 DNA follows: TGTGCCAGCAACCAGGCGCCAGCTTTCTTT. V and J are TRBV2 and TRBJ1-1; no firm D call. CDR3 length: 10 amino acids. Germline CDR1 and CDR2: SNHLY and FYNNEI. Trimming took off 7 bases at V and 10 bases at J, with 10 bases between the two ends.